Listed here is a single T cell receptor beta chain. The data were taken from a study of memory CD8 T cells in hepatitis C reinfection. Study-wide context: A couple of donors cleared primary HCV but became chronic after reinfection. A positive HCV RNA test after two negatives ≥60 days apart defined reinfection.

The junction had 7 bases not matched to a gene; V was cut back by 1 base and J by 2 bases. Germline V lookup: CDR1 SQVTM, CDR2 ANQGSEA. CDR3 length: 16 residues. Time point here: pre-reinfection, 55 to 20 weeks before reinfection detection. Sorted cells were sequenced directly ex vivo without any in vitro expansion. Total naive CD8 T cells were sorted as viable CD3+ CD8+ CD45RO- cells from a couple of donors. Assay used: immunoSEQ multiplex PCR; TCRdb lists only in-frame clones, some missing. The table lists approximately 51,000 clones, roughly 91% of them singletons. This clonotype was obtained from a man between 18 and 35 years old with hepatitis C virus infection. The chain has TRBV29-1 and TRBJ1-1, with 10 nucleotides matching TRBD1. Sequencing was done on a sample of naive CD8+ T cells sorted from blood. The CDR3 sequence: CSVEGDRGQGNTEAFF. CDR3 in DNA: TGCAGCGTTGAAGGCGACAGGGGGCAGGGTAACACTGAAGCTTTCTTT.